What follows are 32 T cell receptor beta chains derived from one specimen sequenced in a study of graft-versus-host responses after intestinal transplantation. Lamina propria and intraepithelial lymphocytes were released by processing graft tissue. Data came from immunoSEQ multiplex PCR; TCRdb stores just in-frame clones and leaves some out. The table includes about 9,600 clones, 80% to 90% detected once. Sequencing was performed on ileum tissue, taken about 700 days after intestinal transplantation. Receptor source: a human patient who received an intestinal transplant, so some T cells may come from the graft donor.

The chain combines TRBV27 with TRBJ2-5, with D possibly matching TRBD2 (6 bases). The CDR3 has 15 amino acids. In germline, CDR1 is MNHEY, CDR2 SMNVEV (reference sequence). V dropped 2 bases and J dropped 2 bases, with 12 bases sitting between them. The CDR3 sequence is CASSLRSGTQETQYF. CDR3 nucleotides: TGTGCCAGCAGTTTAAGATCCGGGACTCAAGAGACCCAGTACTTC.

This clone was found a few times. V gene TRBV10-3 combines with J gene TRBJ2-5; 15 bases agree with TRBD2. The length of the CDR3 is 15 residues. Trimming at V came to 6 bases and at J to 5 bases, leaving 4 bases not matched to a gene. Per the germline V gene, CDR1 is ENHRY and CDR2 is SYGVKD. For the CDR3, the DNA is TGTGCCATCAGAGGGACTAGCGGGAGGAGTGAGACCCAGTACTTC. This codes for CAIRGTSGRSETQYF.

This rearrangement joins TRBV10-1 to TRBJ1-1; 8 positions match TRBD1. Unmatched junction bases numbered 16, after V lost 6 bases and J lost 1 base. This CDR3 has 18 residues. Germline lookup yields CDR1 WNHNN and CDR2 SYGVQD (reference sequence). The CDR3 nucleotides are TGCGCCAGCAGGACAGGGGAAGACGGCGTGGGACGGAACACTGAAGCTTTCTTT. Amino acid sequence: CASRTGEDGVGRNTEAFF.

This clone was seen only once. The chain couples TRBV5-1 to TRBJ1-1, with D unresolved. The CDR3 consists of 12 residues. Trimming left V 10 bases short and J 2 bases short, with 12 bases between. The germline CDR1 and CDR2 sequences are SGHRS and YFSETQ. CDR3 DNA sequence: TGCGCCGGAACACACAGAAACACTGAAGCTTTCTTT. It is translated as CAGTHRNTEAFF. Full variable domain (outside the CDR3, taken from reference TRBV5-1 and TRBJ1-1): KAGVTQTPRYLIKTRGQQVTLSCSPISGHRSVSWYQQTPGQGLQFLFEYFSETQRNKGNFPGRFSGRQFSNSRSEMNVSTLELGDSALYLCAGTHRNTEAFFGQGTRLTVV.

The chain employs TRBV7-2 and TRBJ1-2; possible D gene TRBD1, 5 bases. The CDR3 covers 14 residues. Trimming left V 7 bases short and J 4 bases short, with 16 bases between. In germline, CDR1 is SGHTA, CDR2 FQGNSA. The CDR3 here is CASTKSQGSYGYTF. The CDR3 coding sequence is TGTGCCAGCACCAAAAGTCAGGGTAGCTATGGCTACACCTTC.

The genes are TRBV10-2 and TRBJ1-2, with no clear D. Trimming removed 6 bases at V and 3 bases at J, with 23 bases between. The CDR3 spans 17 residues. Germline loops: CDR1 WSHSY, CDR2 SAAADI. DNA for the CDR3: TGCGCCAGCAGCCCAGTCGATCGACGGAAGGTGGACTATGGCTACACCTTC. Its translation: CASSPVDRRKVDYGYTF.

The chain uses TRBV7-3 and TRBJ2-3; TRBD1 aligns across 7 bases. CDR1 and CDR2 (germline): SGHTA, FQGTGA. V was pared by 5 bases and J by 0 bases, with 5 bases of the junction left unmatched. This CDR3 contains 15 residues. The CDR3 nucleotides are TGTGCCAGCAGCCAACAGGGGTACAGCACAGATACGCAGTATTTT. Translated: CASSQQGYSTDTQYF.

The chain carries TRBV4-1 and TRBJ2-4; D uncertain. V was cut by 0 bases and J by 9 bases, with 6 bases left in between. Germline V gene lookup returns CDR1 MGHRA and CDR2 YSYEKL. CDR3 length: 12 amino acids. CDR3 in DNA: TGCGCCAGCAGCCAAGATCATAGCATTCAGTACTTC. It translates to CASSQDHSIQYF.

V usage is TRBV7-3 and J usage is TRBJ2-2; the match to TRBD2 covers 8 bases. V dropped 2 bases and J dropped 5; count of bases not matched to a gene: 10. CDR1 and CDR2 (germline): SGHTA, FQGTGA. This CDR3 region has 17 residues. The CDR3 spells CASSLPTQRGWTGELFF. DNA of the CDR3: TGTGCCAGCAGCTTACCAACTCAGCGGGGGTGGACCGGGGAGCTGTTTTTT.

The rearrangement uses TRBV19 and TRBJ2-7; 10 positions agree with TRBD2. The V gene end was trimmed by 3 bases and the J gene end by 5 bases; junction bases not matched to a gene: 13. Per the germline V gene, CDR1 is LNHDA and CDR2 is SQIVND (reference sequence). The CDR3 loop spans 17 amino acids. The CDR3 nucleotides are TGTGCCAGTAGTATTTGGGGTTCTAGCGGGAGAGGGAACGAGCAGTACTTC. It codes for CASSIWGSSGRGNEQYF.

The chain carries TRBV5-1 and TRBJ2-6; D call uncertain. Per germline, CDR1 SGHRS and CDR2 YFSETQ. Trimming removed 4 bases at V and 2 bases at J, with 13 bases between. This CDR3 comprises 16 residues. CDR3 nucleotides: TGCGCCAGCAGCCGTGACGGAGAGCCTGGGGCCAACGTCCTGACTTTC. Amino acid sequence: CASSRDGEPGANVLTF.

V usage is TRBV28 and J usage is TRBJ2-5; D is tentatively TRBD1 or TRBD2 (5 bases each). The CDR3 is 17 residues long. The ends were cut back, 5 bases at V and 3 bases at J, with 22 bases in the middle. Germline V gene sequence: CDR1 MDHEN, CDR2 SYDVKM. CDR3 bases: TGTGCCAGCAGTCCAAACCGCCCGGGACGTTATAAAGAGACCCAGTACTTC. As protein: CASSPNRPGRYKETQYF.

The chain uses TRBV28 and TRBJ1-2; 7 nucleotides align to TRBD1. CDR1 MDHEN and CDR2 SYDVKM come from the germline V gene. V was pared by 6 bases and J by 4 bases, with 8 bases of the junction left unmatched. The CDR3 consists of 14 residues. In DNA form, the CDR3 reads TGTGCCAGCAGCACAGGGGAGGTCGCCTATGGCTACACCTTC. It codes for CASSTGEVAYGYTF.

This rearrangement joins TRBV28 to TRBJ1-4, with a tentative D call TRBD1 (6 bases). The CDR3 is 14 amino acids. From germline, CDR1 is MDHEN and CDR2 SYDVKM. Trimming removed 10 bases at V and 4 bases at J, with 16 bases between. Here the CDR3 DNA reads TGTGCCACCCAAGGGGCAGGGGTTAATGAAAAACTGTTTTTT. This translates into CATQGAGVNEKLFF. The variable domain in full, with the rest retrieved from reference TRBV28 and TRBJ1-4, is DVKVTQSSRYLVKRTGEKVFLECVQDMDHENMFWYRQDPGLGLRLIYFSYDVKMKEKGDIPEGYSVSREKKERFSLILESASTNQTSMYLCATQGAGVNEKLFFGSGTQLSVL.

V and J are TRBV28 and TRBJ2-7; 8 bases are shared with TRBD2. V lost 10 bases to trimming and J lost 4 bases; unmatched junction nucleotides: 12. CDR1 and CDR2 (germline): MDHEN, SYDVKM. The CDR3 spans 14 residues. The CDR3 nucleotides read TGTGCCACCCGATTGGCTAGCGGGTATTACGAGCAGTACTTC. It codes for CATRLASGYYEQYF.

The V and J genes are TRBV6-5 and TRBJ2-3; maybe TRBD2 (6 bases). Germline V lookup: CDR1 MNHEY, CDR2 SVGAGI. Trimming removed 5 bases from V and 2 bases from J, with 11 bases in between. The CDR3 extends over 14 amino acids. The CDR3: CASSSRGYTDTQYF. In DNA, the CDR3 is TGTGCCAGCAGTAGTCGGGGGTACACAGATACGCAGTATTTT.

The V gene is TRBV6-1, the J gene TRBJ2-1; D is perhaps TRBD1 (6 bases). V lost 2 bases, J lost 2 bases, and 13 bases lay in between. The CDR3 covers 16 residues. The germline V gene encodes CDR1 MNHNS and CDR2 SASEGT. The CDR3 here is CASSESTGFTYNEQFF. DNA of the CDR3: TGTGCCAGCAGTGAATCGACAGGCTTTACCTACAATGAGCAGTTCTTC.

The count of this clone is one. The chain links TRBV9 to TRBJ1-6; possibly TRBD1 for D (5 bases). Germline V gene lookup returns CDR1 SGDLS and CDR2 YYNGEE. The ends were cut back, 3 bases at V and 11 bases at J, with 18 bases in the middle. There are 15 residues in the CDR3. CDR3 sequence (DNA): TGTGCCAGCAGCGAACACCAGGGCGTGGGGGCACCCCTCCACTTT. Its protein is CASSEHQGVGAPLHF.

The J gene is TRBJ1-5, the V gene TRBV4-1; D not resolved. Trimming took 0 bases from V and 2 from J, leaving 5 bases between them. This CDR3 contains 14 residues. CDR1 is MGHRA, CDR2 YSYEKL, per germline. Here the CDR3 DNA reads TGCGCCAGCAGCCAAGAAGGTCGCAATCAGCCCCAGCATTTT. It specifies CASSQEGRNQPQHF.

CDR3: CASSSAGLAGSDTQYF. For the CDR3, the DNA is TGTGCCAGCAGCTCGGCCGGACTAGCGGGGTCAGATACGCAGTATTTT. This chain uses TRBV7-3 with TRBJ2-3, with 12 bases lining up with TRBD2. The CDR3 is made up of 16 amino acids. V gave up 4 bases and J gave up 4 bases; unmatched junction bases: 6. Per the germline V gene, CDR1 is SGHTA and CDR2 is FQGTGA. The full variable domain, rest sourced from reference TRBV7-3 and TRBJ2-3, is GAGVSQTPSNKVTEKGKYVELRCDPISGHTALYWYRQSLGQGPEFLIYFQGTGAADDSGLPNDRFFAVRPEGSVSTLKIQRTERGDSAVYLCASSSAGLAGSDTQYFGPGTRLTVL.

This CDR3 is CASSLEIYGEQYF. The DNA for the CDR3 is TGTGCCAGCAGCTTAGAGATCTACGGCGAGCAGTACTTC. The chain couples TRBV7-2 to TRBJ2-7; no definite D call. Trimming pared 1 base from V and 6 bases from J, leaving 10 bases between. Germline-derived CDR1 and CDR2 are SGHTA and FQGNSA. The CDR3 has 13 residues.

This clone was seen a single time. The V gene is TRBV2, the J gene TRBJ2-5, with 12 bases that match TRBD2. Germline-derived CDR1 and CDR2 are SNHLY and FYNNEI. This CDR3 region has 16 residues. Losses at the gene ends were 6 bases for V and 1 base for J; bases not matched to a gene: 6. DNA for the CDR3: TGTGCCAGCAGACCCCGGACTAGCGGGACCCAAGAGACCCAGTACTTC. Its translation: CASRPRTSGTQETQYF.

The rearrangement joins TRBV7-1 to TRBJ2-7; TRBD1 is a possible D gene (5 bases). TRBV7-1 has ORF status, its function being uncertain. CDR3 size: 13 residues. The germline V and J ends were trimmed by 4 bases and 3 bases, with 10 bases remaining between them. The CDR3 loop is CASSWGRDYEQYF. The CDR3 DNA follows: TGTGCCAGCAGCTGGGGCAGGGACTACGAGCAGTACTTC.

Only a few counts were recorded for this clone. V gene TRBV9 combines with J gene TRBJ2-1, with 7 nucleotides matching TRBD2. This CDR3 spans 15 amino acids. Germline CDR1 SGDLS, CDR2 YYNGEE. Germline trimming cut 6 bases from V and 3 bases from J; bases unmatched to any gene: 9. Here the CDR3 DNA reads TGTGCCAGCACCCAAACCGGGACTAACTACAATGAGCAGTTCTTC. Protein: CASTQTGTNYNEQFF.

The rearrangement joins TRBV5-4 to TRBJ1-5; 9 bases align to TRBD1. Germline V gives CDR1 SGHNT, CDR2 YYREEE (reference sequence). Trimming at V came to 4 bases and at J to 6 bases, leaving 11 bases not matched to a gene. This CDR3 spans 16 amino acids. CDR3: CASSRSTGGGGQPQHF. The CDR3 region has the DNA TGTGCCAGCAGCCGGAGTACAGGGGGCGGCGGTCAGCCCCAGCATTTT.

This chain joins TRBV30 and TRBJ1-6, with no clear D. V lost 0 bases and J 2 bases, leaving 8 bases between the germline ends. This CDR3 comprises 15 residues. Germline CDR1 reads GTSNPN; CDR2 reads SVGIG (reference sequence). Here the CDR3 DNA reads TGTGCCTGGAGTGTCGCGTCAGCCTATAATTCACCCCTCCACTTT. It encodes CAWSVASAYNSPLHF.

This clone was seen once. The CDR3 sequence: CASSETVSNYEQYF. CDR3 coding DNA: TGTGCCAGCAGCGAGACAGTATCCAACTACGAGCAGTACTTC. V and J are TRBV9 and TRBJ2-7; maybe TRBD1 (5 bases). The CDR3 is made up of 14 amino acids. Germline values: CDR1 SGDLS, CDR2 YYNGEE. Trimming removed 3 bases at V and 3 bases at J, with 13 bases between.

This clone was detected only a few times. The chain employs TRBV18 and TRBJ2-7, with D tentatively TRBD1 or TRBD2 (6 bases each). CDR3 length equals 15 residues. The V end was cut by 2 bases, the J end by 8 bases, with 19 bases between. Per germline, CDR1 KGHSH and CDR2 LQKENI. CDR3: CASSPGGGRMRQQYF. For the CDR3, the DNA is TGTGCCAGCTCACCAGGTGGGGGGCGGATGAGACAGCAGTACTTC.

The CDR3 protein is CASSLSSQGKLFF. CDR3 DNA: TGTGCCAGCAGCCTGAGCTCACAGGGAAAACTGTTTTTT. The chain couples TRBV11-2 to TRBJ1-4; D is perhaps TRBD1 (6 bases). Germline assignment: CDR1 SGHAT and CDR2 FQNNGV. V was pared by 5 bases and J by 10 bases, with 14 bases between. There are 13 residues in the CDR3.

The chain employs TRBV19 and TRBJ1-5; D is undetermined. V was shortened by 7 bases and J by 5 bases, with 15 bases between the two germline ends. Germline V gene sequence: CDR1 LNHDA, CDR2 SQIVND (reference sequence). The length of the CDR3 is 14 residues. CDR3 DNA sequence: TGTGCCAGTAAGTGGGCAGGAGCGGATCAGCCCCAGCATTTT. It yields the protein CASKWAGADQPQHF.

The rearrangement joins TRBV15 to TRBJ1-5, with D perhaps matching TRBD1 (5 bases). With 5 bases removed from V and 3 bases from J, the gap between germline ends came to 14 bases. Germline V gene lookup returns CDR1 LNHNV and CDR2 YYDKDF (reference sequence). This CDR3 has 15 amino acids. The CDR3 spells CATSGFGTPNQPQHF. The CDR3 nucleotides read TGTGCCACCAGCGGATTCGGGACCCCCAATCAGCCCCAGCATTTT.

In this sample, this clone turned up once. The rearrangement joins TRBV5-6 to TRBJ2-7; TRBD1 matches 9 bases. The junction had 12 bases not matched to a gene; V was cut back by 4 bases and J by 4 bases. CDR3 size: 16 residues. Germline assignment: CDR1 SGHDT and CDR2 YYEEEE. The CDR3 nucleotides are TGTGCCAGCAGCCGTATCCGGGACAGGGAACGGTACGAGCAGTACTTC. Translation: CASSRIRDRERYEQYF.